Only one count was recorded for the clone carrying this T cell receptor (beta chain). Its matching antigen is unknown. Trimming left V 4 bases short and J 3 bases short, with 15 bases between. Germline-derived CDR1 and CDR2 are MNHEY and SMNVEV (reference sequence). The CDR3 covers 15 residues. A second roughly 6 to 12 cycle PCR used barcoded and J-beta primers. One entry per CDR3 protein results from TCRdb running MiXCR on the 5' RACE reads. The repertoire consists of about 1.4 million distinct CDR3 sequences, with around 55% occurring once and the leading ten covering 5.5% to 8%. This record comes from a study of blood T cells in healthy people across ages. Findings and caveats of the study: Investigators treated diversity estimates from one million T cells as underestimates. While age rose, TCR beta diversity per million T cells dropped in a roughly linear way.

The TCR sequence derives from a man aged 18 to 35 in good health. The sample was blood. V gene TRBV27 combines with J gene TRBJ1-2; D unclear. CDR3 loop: CASSSHQRIYYGYTF. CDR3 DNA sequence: TGTGCCAGCAGTTCACATCAGAGAATATACTATGGCTACACCTTC.